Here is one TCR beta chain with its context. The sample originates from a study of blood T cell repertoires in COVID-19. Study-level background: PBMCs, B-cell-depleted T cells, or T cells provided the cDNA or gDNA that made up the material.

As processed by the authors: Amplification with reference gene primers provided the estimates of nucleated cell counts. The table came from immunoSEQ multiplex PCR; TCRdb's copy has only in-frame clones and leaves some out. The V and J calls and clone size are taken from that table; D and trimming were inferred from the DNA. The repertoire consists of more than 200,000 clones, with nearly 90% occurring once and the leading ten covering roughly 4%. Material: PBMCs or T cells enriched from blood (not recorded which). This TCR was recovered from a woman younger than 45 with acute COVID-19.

CDR3 DNA sequence: TGTGCCAGCACCTCGACGGGGACTAGCGGGGAAGTAAGGGGCTACGAGCAGTACTTC. This gives the protein CASTSTGTSGEVRGYEQYF. This chain uses TRBV7-9 with TRBJ2-7; TRBD2 agrees at 13 bases. From germline, CDR1 is SEHNR and CDR2 FQNEAQ (reference sequence). The V segment lost 7 bases and the J segment 3 bases; nucleotides outside the gene matches: 18. CDR3 length equals 19 residues.